The subject of this entry is one T cell receptor (beta chain). Trimming removed 5 bases at V and 6 bases at J, with 20 bases between. The CDR3 loop spans 16 amino acids. Germline V gene data show CDR1 as SGHTA and CDR2 as FQGNSA. This record belongs to a study of cytomegalovirus exposure and HLA in healthy donors. The PCR contained 60 Vbeta and 13 Jbeta primers. Profiling relied on immunoSEQ multiplex PCR, and the TCRdb table lists in-frame clones only, not all of them. The table shows almost 95,000 clones, with 50% to 75% occurring only once. The sequencing sample was made of PBMCs. This receptor was obtained from a man aged 25-40 years in good health and CMV-seronegative. The rearrangement links TRBV7-2 to TRBJ1-5, with D possibly TRBD1 on 5 matching bases. The CDR3 DNA follows: TGTGCCAGCAGCCTGGCGGGGGAAGGGGTGGGTCAGCCCCAGCATTTT. Its protein product is CASSLAGEGVGQPQHF.